A selection of T cell receptor beta chains follows, all from one sample in a study of tumor-infiltrating lymphocytes in localized non-small cell lung cancer. The data were produced by immunoSEQ multiplex PCR, yet TCRdb's version contains in-frame clones alone and is incomplete. The sample has around 17,000 clones, 45% to 50% seen once. Sequencing was performed on lung tumor tissue. All receptors derive from a human donor with non-small cell lung cancer. Both conserved end residues are part of each CDR3. Each record gives: J gene, clone size, V gene, D gene, CDR3 DNA, CDR3 protein. A D gene is named only where the DNA matches it firmly. Only part of the rows carry a size: once, few, many, or a class if the clone is expanded.

TRBJ2-7 - TRBV7-2 - TGTGCCAGCAGCTTAGCAGGGATCGAGGTTTACGAGCAGTACTTC CASSLAGIEVYEQYF
TRBJ2-3 - TRBV6-4 - TGTGCCAGCAGTGATTATGCCCAAGATACGCAGTATTTT CASSDYAQDTQYF
TRBJ2-3 - TRBV6-1 - TGTGCCATCAGTGAGGTAGCACAGGCGCAGTATTTT CAISEVAQAQYF
TRBJ2-7 once TRBV25-1 TRBD1 TGTGCCACCCAGCGGGGACAGGGTATCTACGAGCAGTACTTC CATQRGQGIYEQYF
TRBJ2-5 medium-sized TRBV19 - TGTGCCAGTAGTCAAGGCGTCGGTCTAGAGACCCAGTACTTC CASSQGVGLETQYF
TRBJ1-1 - TRBV6-5 - TGTGCCAGCAGGGAAACTACCAATATGAACACTGAAGCTTTCTTT CASRETTNMNTEAFF
TRBJ2-7 large TRBV11-3 - TGTGCCAGCAGCTTCTCAGGGAGCTCCTACGAGCAGTACTTC CASSFSGSSYEQYF
TRBJ1-5 few TRBV18 - TGTGCCAGCTCGCCAACGGACGTCAGCAATCAGCCCCAGCATTTT CASSPTDVSNQPQHF
TRBJ1-1 - TRBV29-1 - TGCAGCGCCATACAGGCGAACACTGAAGCTTTCTTT CSAIQANTEAFF
TRBJ2-3 few TRBV7-2 TRBD2 TGTGCCAGCAGCCTCGGACTAGCGGGGGGAGATACGCAGTATTTT CASSLGLAGGDTQYF
TRBJ2-3 few TRBV7-6 TRBD2 TGTGCCAGCAGTGCTAGCGGGGCAGGGACAGATACGCAGTATTTT CASSASGAGTDTQYF
TRBJ2-3 - TRBV25-1 - TGTGCCAGCAGTGATTTACAGGATCAGGGAGATACGCAGTATTTT CASSDLQDQGDTQYF
TRBJ2-1 medium-sized TRBV28 - TGTGCCAGCAGTCAGGGCGTGCAGGGTGAGCAGTTCTTC CASSQGVQGEQFF
TRBJ1-5 - TRBV18 - TGTGCCAGCTCACCGGGGGGGGGCAATCAGCCCCAGCATTTT CASSPGGGNQPQHF
TRBJ2-3 - TRBV7-2 - TGTGCCAGCAGCCAACGGGGCCCGAGCACAGATACGCAGTATTTT CASSQRGPSTDTQYF
TRBJ1-3 - TRBV7-2 - TGTGCCAGCAGCTCGGGGGCATCTGGAAACACCATATATTTT CASSSGASGNTIYF
TRBJ2-1 - TRBV2 TRBD2 TGTGCCAGCAGTGAAGGAACTCTAGCGGGGGCTAACAATGAGCAGTTCTTC CASSEGTLAGANNEQFF
TRBJ1-5 - TRBV7-2 - TGTGCCAGCAGCTCTAACACAGGGCGTCAGCCCCAGCATTTT CASSSNTGRQPQHF
TRBJ1-1 - TRBV5-6 - TGTGCCAGCAGGGAGGGACGTTTGAACACTGAAGCTTTCTTT CASREGRLNTEAFF
TRBJ2-7 - TRBV7-2 - TGTGCCAGCAGCTTAGGTCCCCAAACACAACTTTACGAGCAGTACTTC CASSLGPQTQLYEQYF
TRBJ2-3 - TRBV28 TRBD2 TGTGCCAGCAGTTCCGAGCGGGGGGGCCTGGCTGATACGCAGTATTTT CASSSERGGLADTQYF
TRBJ2-7 - TRBV6-1 - TGTGCCAGCAGACCCGGGACCTACGAGCAGTACTTC CASRPGTYEQYF
TRBJ2-5 - TRBV7-2 - TGTGCCAGCAGCGACATCTCAGGCGGGAAGACCCAGTACTTC CASSDISGGKTQYF
TRBJ1-4 - TRBV5-1 - TGCGCCAGCAGCTGGCGCGCCGGCGAAAAACTGTTTTTT CASSWRAGEKLFF
TRBJ2-1 - TRBV7-9 - TGTGCCAGCAGCTCAGTCTCGGCTGTCGAGCAGTTCTTC CASSSVSAVEQFF
TRBJ1-2 few TRBV4-3 TRBD1 TGCGCCAGCAGCCCGGGACAGGGGGCCCGGTATGGCTACACCTTC CASSPGQGARYGYTF
TRBJ2-2 few TRBV5-1 TRBD1 TGCGCCAGCAGCTGGGCAGACAGGGTGACCGGGGAGCTGTTTTTT CASSWADRVTGELFF
TRBJ2-4 - TRBV4-1 - TGCGCCAGCAGCCAAGGCTCAATAAACATTCAGTACTTC CASSQGSINIQYF
TRBJ2-2 few TRBV9 - TGTGCCAGCAGCGTAGGGCAGGGCCTCACCGGGGAGCTGTTTTTT CASSVGQGLTGELFF
TRBJ2-7 - TRBV5-1 TRBD1 TGCGCCAGCAGCTTCCCGGGACAGGGGTTGTACGAGCAGTACTTC CASSFPGQGLYEQYF
TRBJ1-5 - TRBV28 - TGTGCCAGCAGTTCGGGGGGGATTGGAAATCAGCCCCAGCATTTT CASSSGGIGNQPQHF
TRBJ1-3 - TRBV28 - TGTGCCAGCAGTTTAATGTCGGGCTCTGGAAACACCATATATTTT CASSLMSGSGNTIYF
TRBJ2-1 few TRBV5-1 - TGCGCCAGCAGCTTGGCCGGAAGGGGATCGCACAATGAGCAGTTCTTC CASSLAGRGSHNEQFF
TRBJ1-4 - TRBV7-2 - TGTGCCAGCAGCTTAGAGTCCGCCGGAAAACTGTTTTTT CASSLESAGKLFF
TRBJ1-2 - TRBV25-1 - TGTGCCAGCAGTGAACCCGAAGCTGTAGCGGGGGCGAACGGCTACACCTTC CASSEPEAVAGANGYTF
TRBJ2-7 - TRBV4-3 TRBD2 TGCGCCAGCTCTCTAACTAGCGGGGGGGATTGGGGCTCCTACGAGCAGTACTTC CASSLTSGGDWGSYEQYF